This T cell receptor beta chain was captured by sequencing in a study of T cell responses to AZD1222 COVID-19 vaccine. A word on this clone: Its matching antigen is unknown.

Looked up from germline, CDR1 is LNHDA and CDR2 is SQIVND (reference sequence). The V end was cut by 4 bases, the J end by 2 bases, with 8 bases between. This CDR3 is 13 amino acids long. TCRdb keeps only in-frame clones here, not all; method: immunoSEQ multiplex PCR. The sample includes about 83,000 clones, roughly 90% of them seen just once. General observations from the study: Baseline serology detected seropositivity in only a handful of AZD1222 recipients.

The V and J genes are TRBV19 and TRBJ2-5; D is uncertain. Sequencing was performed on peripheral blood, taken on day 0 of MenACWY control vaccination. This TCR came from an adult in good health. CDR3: CASSTALQETQYF. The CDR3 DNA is TGTGCCAGTAGTACGGCCCTACAAGAGACCCAGTACTTC.